This T cell receptor (beta chain) was sequenced in a study of response to subunit inactivated influenza vaccine. Findings and limits, study-wide: The authors offered the suggestion that each seasonal influenza vaccination recruits few new T cells.

This clonotype was counted only a few times. Antigen: not known. TCRdb re-called the RT-PCR reads with MiXCR, one entry per CDR3 protein. The repertoire holds about 650,000 distinct CDR3 sequences, with about 14% as singletons. CDR3 size: 14 residues. V lost 4 bases, J lost 4 bases, and 6 bases stayed unmatched. The germline gives CDR1 LGHNA, CDR2 YNFKEQ. Sequenced here: PBMCs from blood, sampled 14 to 15 days before vaccination. This clonotype was sampled from a man aged 45-65 years who received an inactivated influenza vaccine. The chain links TRBV4-2 to TRBJ1-2; 7 bases line up with TRBD1. The CDR3 DNA is TGTGCCAGCAGCCGGCCGGGACAGCCCTATGGCTACACCTTC. Translation gives CASSRPGQPYGYTF.